Detailed here is one T cell receptor beta chain. The antigen it binds to is not known. Per-base quality was not reported, and no clone a single base away is much larger than it. The data originate from a study of blood T cell repertoires in COVID-19 (dated by TCRdb to the early 2020s). With regard to the full study: Samples covering the acute and convalescent phases of COVID-19 were provided by collaborators in the United States, Italy and Spain. The dataset comprised deeply sampled blood TCRbeta repertoires from subjects exposed to, actively infected with, or recovered from COVID-19. Where available, HLA class I and class II types were obtained from metadata supplied by the sample provider rather than from assay-based typing. The repertoires were released in a freely available public database intended as a resource for research on the immune response to SARS-CoV-2. The prospective study material was composed of cDNA or gDNA derived from T cells, B-cell-depleted T cells, or PBMCs. Nearly every sample came with metadata listing a de-identified subject ID, COVID-19 status, age in years and sex. The samples were drawn from the first 160 participants of the ongoing ImmuneRACE study and from about 1,200 subjects provided by 6 global collaborators.

Summary of the overall study and its limitations: The amount of clinical and demographic metadata varied by source and participant and was provided uncurated.

The immunoSEQ Assay, a bias-controlled multiplex PCR, was used to amplify TCRbeta CDR3 regions from genomic DNA. In the authors' own workflow: Nucleated cell counts per sample were estimated from amplification of reference gene primers within the assay. To quantify the absolute abundance of each unique TCRbeta CDR3 rearrangement, sequence reads were collapsed and filtered. For each sample, productive Simpson clonality was calculated as the square root of Simpson's diversity index over productive rearrangements. The table comes from immuneACCESS by way of TCRdb, which keeps in-frame sequences with V and J called. Part of the clones is missing from these tables; in studies checked, under half for an unresolved V gene and the rest for unknown reasons. V, J and clone size were drawn from that table, and D and trimming were deduced from the DNA. Within this sample are around 190,000 clones, with roughly 82% of them counted one time only. The top ten clones comprise 5.6% of the sample.

Participants in the prospective study were aged about 18 to 95 years, lived in 20 to 25 United States geographic areas, and enrolled through a virtual design. In the prospective study, cohorts were assigned on the basis of participant-reported clinical history obtained from a screening survey and a study questionnaire. In the prospective study, whole blood, serum and a nasopharyngeal or oropharyngeal swab were collected from each participant by mobile phlebotomists. Participants in the prospective study had the option to provide additional blood draws and questionnaires over a roughly two-month period. Prospective study blood samples were shipped either frozen or at room temperature before DNA extraction. Taken from cysteine to phenylalanine, the CDR3 has 14 residues. Of all the DNA, just the CDR3 is kept, 42 bases in frame from base 1. Taken from the germline V gene, the CDR1 and CDR2 loops are MDHEN and SYDVKM. V and J are truncated by 8 bases and 6 bases respectively, leaving an intervening sequence of 20 bases.

This sequence uses TRBV28 and TRBJ2-7; D gene: possibly TRBD2, on 6 matching bases. The specimen was PBMCs or T cells enriched from blood (not recorded which). This sequence originates from a man aged 35 to 55 with acute COVID-19. The sequence in DNA is TGTGCCAGCCGAAGGACTACCCGAGGACCCGAGCAGTACTTC. It is translated as CASRRTTRGPEQYF.